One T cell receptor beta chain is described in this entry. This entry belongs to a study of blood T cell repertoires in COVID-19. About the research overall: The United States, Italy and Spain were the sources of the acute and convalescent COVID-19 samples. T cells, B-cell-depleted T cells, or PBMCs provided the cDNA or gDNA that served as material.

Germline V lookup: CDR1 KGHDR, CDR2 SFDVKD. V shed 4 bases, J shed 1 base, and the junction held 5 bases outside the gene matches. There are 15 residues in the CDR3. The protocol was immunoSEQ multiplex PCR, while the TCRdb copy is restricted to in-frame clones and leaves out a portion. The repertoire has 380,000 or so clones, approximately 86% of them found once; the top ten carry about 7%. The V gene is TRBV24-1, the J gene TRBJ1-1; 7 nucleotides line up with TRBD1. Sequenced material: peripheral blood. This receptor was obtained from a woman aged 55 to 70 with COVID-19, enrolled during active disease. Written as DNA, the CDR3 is TGTGCCACCAGTGAACACAGGGGCTCGAACACTGAAGCTTTCTTT. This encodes CATSEHRGSNTEAFF.